Each of the 10 T cell receptor beta chains below was sequenced from the same sample in a study of blood T cells in healthy people across ages. Primed by a sample-barcoded 5' primer and a J-beta primer mix, a second PCR proceeded for 7 to 11 cycles. TCRdb re-derived calls from the 5' RACE reads in MiXCR, one entry per CDR3 protein. The sample records about 1 million distinct CDR3 sequences, 45% being singletons. The sequencing input was blood. All receptors come from a woman in her sixties or seventies in good health.

The chain recombines TRBV7-2 with TRBJ2-7; D gene unclear. This CDR3 is built from 14 residues. Germline assignment: CDR1 SGHTA and CDR2 FQGNSA. V was trimmed by 2 bases and J by 5 bases, leaving 13 bases between them. CDR3 coding DNA: TGTGCCAGCAGCTTAACCGTTTCTTCTCACGAGCAGTACTTC. Its translation is CASSLTVSSHEQYF.

This clonotype was seen a handful of times. The chain is built from TRBV7-8 and TRBJ2-4; 8 bases map to TRBD2. The end of the DNA aligns better with TRBJ2-5, so the J call may be wrong. This CDR3 region has 15 residues. CDR1 is SGHVS and CDR2 is FQNEAQ in the germline V gene. The CDR3 sequence is CASSLSGRGGETQYF. DNA for the CDR3: TGTGCCAGCAGCTTAAGCGGGAGAGGCGGGGAGACCCAGTACTTC.

The chain is built from TRBV28 and TRBJ2-5; 12 nucleotides line up with TRBD2. CDR3 length: 17 amino acids. V shed 4 bases, J shed 5 bases, and the junction held 11 bases outside the gene matches. Germline-derived CDR1 and CDR2 are MDHEN and SYDVKM. CDR3 in amino acids: CASSSRLAGASWETQYF. The CDR3 region has the DNA TGTGCCAGCAGTTCCCGACTAGCGGGGGCTTCCTGGGAGACCCAGTACTTC. Together with reference TRBV28 and TRBJ2-5, the CDR3 gives the full variable domain: DVKVTQSSRYLVKRTGEKVFLECVQDMDHENMFWYRQDPGLGLRLIYFSYDVKMKEKGDIPEGYSVSREKKERFSLILESASTNQTSMYLCASSSRLAGASWETQYFGPGTRLLVL.

The rearrangement uses TRBV29-1 and TRBJ2-2; D perhaps matches TRBD1 (6 bases). V was clipped by 3 bases and J by 6 bases, with 11 bases between them. CDR1 and CDR2 from the germline V gene are SQVTM and ANQGSEA. The CDR3 totals 13 residues. CDR3 bases: TGCAGCGTTGACCAAGAGGGGGCCGGGGAGCTGTTTTTT. Its translation: CSVDQEGAGELFF.

This clonotype showed up just a few times. The chain links TRBV29-1 to TRBJ1-5; unclear D gene. CDR1 is SQVTM and CDR2 is ANQGSEA in the germline V gene. This CDR3 has 14 residues. V shed 5 bases and J shed 1 base, with 12 bases lying between them. The CDR3 protein is CSVKEGGSNQPQHF. The CDR3 DNA reads TGCAGCGTTAAGGAGGGAGGGAGCAATCAGCCCCAGCATTTT.

This clonotype was counted only a few times. The V and J genes are TRBV5-1 and TRBJ1-1, with 7 bases fitting TRBD1. CDR1 is SGHRS, CDR2 YFSETQ, per germline. CDR3 length: 17 residues. V lost 1 base to trimming and J lost 0 bases; unmatched junction nucleotides: 9. CDR3 region: CASSLPRDRSMNTEAFF. The CDR3 nucleotides read TGCGCCAGCAGCTTGCCCCGGGACAGATCTATGAACACTGAAGCTTTCTTT.

This clonotype showed up just a few times. The rearrangement links TRBV10-3 to TRBJ1-2; TRBD1 agrees at 7 bases. V dropped 0 bases and J dropped 0; count of bases not matched to a gene: 4. The CDR3 extends over 16 amino acids. Germline-derived CDR1 and CDR2 are ENHRY and SYGVKD. CDR3 bases: TGTGCCATCAGTGAGTCCAGGGGGGCGGCTAACTATGGCTACACCTTC. It specifies CAISESRGAANYGYTF.

This clonotype was found many times. This chain joins TRBV13 and TRBJ2-5; TRBD2 matches 13 bases. Germline-derived CDR1 and CDR2 are PRHDT and FYEKMQ (reference sequence). Unmatched junction bases numbered 15, after V lost 3 bases and J lost 2 bases. CDR3 length: 20 residues. The CDR3, as DNA: TGTGCCAGCAGCTTGGCGGGCTGGACTAGCGGGAGAACGAAACAAGAGACCCAGTACTTC. Translation: CASSLAGWTSGRTKQETQYF.

The chain combines TRBV2 with TRBJ2-5; D is undetermined. The germline V gene encodes CDR1 SNHLY and CDR2 FYNNEI. The V end was cut by 0 bases, the J end by 5 bases, with 13 bases between. The CDR3 consists of 15 residues. The CDR3 reads CASSEAGRIMETQYF. CDR3 nucleotide sequence: TGTGCCAGCAGTGAAGCGGGAAGAATTATGGAGACCCAGTACTTC.

The gene calls are TRBV12-3 or TRBV12-4 and TRBJ2-5; D is uncertain. This CDR3 comprises 13 residues. Deletions cut 4 bases from V and 5 bases from J, with 11 bases between. CDR3 sequence: CASSSGPRETQYF. CDR3 nucleotide sequence: TGTGCCAGCAGTTCCGGCCCCCGTGAGACCCAGTACTTC.